A selection of T cell receptor beta chains follows, all from one sample in a study of regulatory T cells in long-lasting Graves disease. TCRdb independently ran MiXCR on the multiplex PCR reads; one entry per CDR3 protein. Here the sample spans some 490,000 distinct CDR3 sequences, more than 10% being singletons. These data were also filed under a second study, of T cells in Graves' hyperthyroidism and ophthalmopathy.

The sequencing used peripheral blood mononuclear cells (PBMCs), collected at new diagnosis, from a patient treated with antithyroid drugs. These receptors were collected from a woman aged 25 to 45 with Graves disease. The CDR3 runs from the conserved cysteine through the conserved F or W. D genes are given only for firm matches. Only some rows state a clone size, as once, few, many or a class for expanded clones.

d_call	clone_size	v_call	j_call	cdr3_aa	cdr3_nt
TRBD2	many	TRBV20-1	TRBJ2-7	CSASPLAASSYEQYF	TGCAGTGCTTCCCCTCTAGCGGCAAGCTCCTACGAGCAGTACTTC
TRBD2	.	TRBV11-2	TRBJ2-3	CASSLTSGGFTDTQYF	TGTGCCAGCAGCTTAACTAGCGGGGGATTCACAGATACGCAGTATTTT
.	few	TRBV4-3	TRBJ1-2	CASSQETQSFYGYTF	TGCGCCAGCAGCCAAGAAACTCAGAGTTTCTATGGCTACACCTTC
.	many	TRBV7-2	TRBJ1-1	CASSFGHAEEAFF	TGTGCCAGCAGCTTCGGACACGCTGAAGAGGCTTTCTTT
TRBD1	.	TRBV28	TRBJ2-7	CASSGPGQGISYEQYF	TGTGCCAGCAGTGGGCCGGGACAGGGGATTTCCTACGAGCAGTACTTC
TRBD1	.	TRBV11-2	TRBJ2-7	CASSIDRDEQYF	TGTGCCAGCAGCATAGACAGGGACGAGCAGTACTTC
TRBD2	many	TRBV7-6	TRBJ2-3	CASSLGLAGEGDTQYF	TGTGCCAGCAGCCTGGGACTAGCGGGAGAAGGAGATACGCAGTATTTT
.	many	TRBV12-3/TRBV12-4	TRBJ1-1	CASSLRGVRNTEAFF	TGTGCCAGCAGTTTACGCGGGGTAAGGAACACTGAAGCTTTCTTT
TRBD1	.	TRBV28	TRBJ2-5	CASSFSGTGGTNQYF	TGTGCCAGCAGTTTCTCCGGGACAGGGGGAACGAACCAGTACTTC
TRBD2	many	TRBV3-1	TRBJ2-1	CASSPWTSGISNEQFF	TGTGCCAGCAGCCCTTGGACTAGCGGGATCTCCAATGAGCAGTTCTTC
.	many	TRBV12-3/TRBV12-4	TRBJ2-7	CASRMSGIHSYEQYF	TGTGCCAGCAGGATGAGTGGGATCCACTCCTACGAGCAGTACTTC
.	few	TRBV24-1	TRBJ2-2	CATSDLGVQNTGELFF	TGTGCCACCAGTGATTTAGGGGTACAGAACACCGGGGAGCTGTTTTTT
.	.	TRBV29-1	TRBJ1-1	CSVETQGGTEAFF	TGCAGCGTTGAAACACAGGGAGGCACTGAAGCTTTCTTT
TRBD1	.	TRBV4-3	TRBJ2-2	CASSQDRVSLSNTGELFF	TGCGCCAGCAGCCAGGACAGGGTTAGCCTTTCGAACACCGGGGAGCTGTTTTTT
TRBD2	many	TRBV6-1	TRBJ2-1	CASRPGTSLSNEQFF	TGTGCCAGCAGGCCGGGGACTAGCCTGTCCAATGAGCAGTTCTTC
TRBD2	many	TRBV3-1	TRBJ2-3	CASSPRWGGLAGDTDTQYF	TGTGCCAGCAGCCCAAGGTGGGGGGGGCTAGCGGGGGACACAGATACGCAGTATTTT
.	many	TRBV9	TRBJ2-5	CASTVDTGRQETQYF	TGTGCCAGCACCGTTGATACAGGGCGTCAAGAGACCCAGTACTTC
TRBD2	few	TRBV4-1	TRBJ2-7	CASSQPGTSRREQYF	TGCGCCAGCAGCCAACCGGGGACTAGCCGACGCGAGCAGTACTTC